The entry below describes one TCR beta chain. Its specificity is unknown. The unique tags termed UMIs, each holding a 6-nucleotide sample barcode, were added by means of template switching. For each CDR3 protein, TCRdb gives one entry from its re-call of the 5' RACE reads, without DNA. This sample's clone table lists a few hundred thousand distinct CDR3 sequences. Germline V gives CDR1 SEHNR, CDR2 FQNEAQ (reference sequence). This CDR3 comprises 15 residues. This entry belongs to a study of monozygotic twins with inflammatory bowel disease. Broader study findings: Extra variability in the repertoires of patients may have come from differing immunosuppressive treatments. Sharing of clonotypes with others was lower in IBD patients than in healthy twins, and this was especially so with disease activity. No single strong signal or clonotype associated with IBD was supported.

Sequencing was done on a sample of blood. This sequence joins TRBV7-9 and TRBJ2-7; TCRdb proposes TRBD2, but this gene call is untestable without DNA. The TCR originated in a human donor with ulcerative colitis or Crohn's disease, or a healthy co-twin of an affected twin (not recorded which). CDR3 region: CASSFDGARSYEQYF.